Each of the 32 T cell receptor beta chains below was sequenced from the same sample in a study of control samples from healthy donors and cancer patients (dated by TCRdb to between 2020 and 2021). Library preparation employed the immunoSEQ multiplex PCR assay. TCRdb limited this immuneACCESS table to in-frame rearrangements with V and J called. A share of clones is missing; checked studies link under half to unresolved V genes, and the rest is unexplained. Across this sample there are roughly 26,000 clones, with roughly 85% seen only once. Roughly 6.7% of the sample goes to the ten largest clones. The sample was PBMCs. These TCRs come from an older woman with head and neck cancer.

The chain recombines TRBV24-1 with TRBJ1-2; 11 bases line up with TRBD1. Unmatched junction bases numbered 2, after V lost 4 bases and J lost 2 bases. CDR3 length: 15 residues. CDR1 and CDR2 from the germline V gene are KGHDR and SFDVKD. The DNA of the CDR3 is TGTGCCACCAGTGAGGGGACAGGGGGGAACTATGGCTACACCTTC. This encodes CATSEGTGGNYGYTF.

The V gene is TRBV7-9, the J gene TRBJ2-7; D is perhaps TRBD2 (5 bases). In germline, CDR1 is SEHNR, CDR2 FQNEAQ (reference sequence). V gave up 2 bases and J gave up 6 bases, with 8 bases separating them. The CDR3 is made up of 12 amino acids. The CDR3, as DNA: TGTGCCAGCAGCTTATTAAGCGGCGAGCAGTACTTC. Its protein product is CASSLLSGEQYF.

V is TRBV18 and J is TRBJ2-1; TRBD2 agrees at 13 bases. V gave up 2 bases and J gave up 7 bases; unmatched junction bases: 8. The CDR3 covers 17 residues. CDR1 is KGHSH and CDR2 is LQKENI in the germline V gene. CDR3: CASSPLLAGGPRNEQFF. CDR3 sequence (DNA): TGTGCCAGCTCACCATTACTAGCGGGGGGGCCCAGGAATGAGCAGTTCTTC.

The rearrangement links TRBV6-5 to TRBJ2-3; D is perhaps TRBD1 or TRBD2 (5 bases each). V gave up 4 bases and J gave up 2 bases, with 10 bases separating them. The CDR3 consists of 14 residues. Germline CDR1 MNHEY, CDR2 SVGAGI. The CDR3 nucleotides read TGTGCCAGCAGTTTGGGACCCGTCACAGATACGCAGTATTTT. Amino acids: CASSLGPVTDTQYF.

The chain has TRBV9 and TRBJ2-3; 10 bases map to TRBD2. This CDR3 has 14 residues. Germline CDR1 is SGDLS and CDR2 is YYNGEE. The J segment lost 4 bases and the V segment lost 3 bases, leaving 2 bases of the junction unmatched. This CDR3 reads CASSAGLAADTQYF. The CDR3 DNA reads as TGTGCCAGCAGCGCCGGACTAGCGGCAGATACGCAGTATTTT.

The CDR3 here is CASSSGTGEVVIHF. CDR3 coding DNA: TGTGCCAGCAGTTCGGGGACAGGGGAGGTGGTTATCCACTTT. The chain joins TRBV5-8 to TRBJ1-6, with TRBD1 matching over 10 bases. This CDR3 comprises 14 residues. CDR1 is SGHTS, CDR2 YDEGEE, per germline. V lost 5 bases, J lost 17 bases, and 13 bases stayed unmatched.

The chain couples TRBV6-5 to TRBJ1-1; 12 bases fit TRBD1. With V trimmed by 4 bases and J by 11 bases, 8 bases remained unmatched. The CDR3 is made up of 14 amino acids. CDR1 MNHEY and CDR2 SVGAGI come from the germline V gene. CDR3 coding DNA: TGTGCCAGCAGTTCCCGGGACAGGGGGCTCGCCGCTTTCTTT. Translation: CASSSRDRGLAAFF.

The rearrangement uses TRBV28 and TRBJ2-3; 10 nucleotides line up with TRBD2. This CDR3 region has 19 residues. J gave up 0 bases and V 3 bases, and 12 bases lay outside the gene matches. CDR1 is MDHEN, CDR2 SYDVKM, per germline. The CDR3 DNA follows: TGTGCCAGCAGTTTGCCCCTGACGACTAGCGGGTTCAGCACAGATACGCAGTATTTT. Translation gives CASSLPLTTSGFSTDTQYF.

The chain links TRBV9 to TRBJ1-1, with D possibly TRBD1 on 6 matching bases. This CDR3 is 14 amino acids long. Trimming left V 5 bases short and J 6 bases short, with 17 bases between. Germline CDR1 reads SGDLS; CDR2 reads YYNGEE. CDR3 coding DNA: TGTGCCAGCAGACTCTCGGGGGGCGGAGCTGAAGCTTTCTTT. Protein: CASRLSGGGAEAFF. Combining the CDR3 with reference TRBV9 and TRBJ1-1 gives the whole variable domain DSGVTQTPKHLITATGQRVTLRCSPRSGDLSVYWYQQSLDQGLQFLIQYYNGEERAKGNILERFSAQQFPDLHSELNLSSLELGDSALYFCASRLSGGGAEAFFGQGTRLTVV.

The CDR3 region has the DNA TGTGCCAGCAGCCAAGCTAGGTCTGAGCAGTTCTTC. Its protein is CASSQARSEQFF. V and J are TRBV14 and TRBJ2-1; D unresolved. V was clipped by 1 base and J by 9 bases, with 7 bases between them. Germline-derived CDR1 and CDR2 are SGHDN and FVKESK. The CDR3 spans 12 residues.

The V and J genes are TRBV7-8 and TRBJ1-1; D gene uncertain. Trimming took off 3 bases at V and 6 bases at J, with 2 bases between the two ends. Germline loops: CDR1 SGHVS, CDR2 FQNEAQ. The CDR3 loop spans 10 amino acids. This CDR3 is CASSLSEAFF. For the CDR3, the DNA is TGTGCCAGCAGCTTGTCTGAAGCTTTCTTT.

V gene TRBV20-1 combines with J gene TRBJ1-1; D not certain. The CDR3 is 13 amino acids. Trimming stripped 3 bases from V and 5 bases from J, with 13 bases between. Germline CDR1 reads DFQATT; CDR2 reads SNEGSKA (reference sequence). The CDR3, as DNA: TGCAGTGCTAGTTCCCGAGGTGGGACTGAAGCTTTCTTT. It encodes CSASSRGGTEAFF.

The V call is TRBV2, the J call TRBJ2-7; D call uncertain. V was trimmed by 4 bases and J by 6 bases, leaving 13 bases between them. This CDR3 has 13 amino acids. Germline V CDR1 and CDR2: SNHLY, FYNNEI. The CDR3 DNA is TGTGCCAGCAGTGTCCCCATGTGGATCGAGCAGTACTTC. Translated: CASSVPMWIEQYF.

This chain connects TRBV12-5 to TRBJ1-2; D remains ambiguous. The CDR3 has 12 amino acids. Germline V lookup: CDR1 LGHNT, CDR2 FRNRAP. Between the trimmed V and J ends, which lost 7 bases and 2 bases, there was a span of 8 bases. DNA of the CDR3: TGTGCTAGTGCTCAGGTCAACTATGGCTACACCTTC. As protein: CASAQVNYGYTF.

This clone was recorded a few times. CDR3 protein: CASSAGGGRTNQETQYF. The CDR3 DNA is TGTGCCAGCAGCGCAGGAGGGGGGAGGACAAACCAAGAGACCCAGTACTTC. The chain carries TRBV5-4 and TRBJ2-5; D may be TRBD1 or TRBD2 (6 bases each). The CDR3 is 17 amino acids. With 4 bases removed from V and 0 bases from J, the gap between germline ends came to 19 bases. CDR1 and CDR2 from the germline V gene are SGHNT and YYREEE (reference sequence).

The chain combines TRBV7-2 with TRBJ1-1; D uncertain. Germline CDR1 SGHTA, CDR2 FQGNSA. CDR3 length equals 14 residues. Trimming cost V 1 base and J 1 base, with 7 bases left between them. This CDR3 is CASSLGTANTEAFF. In DNA, the CDR3 is TGTGCCAGCAGCTTAGGCACAGCGAACACTGAAGCTTTCTTT.

V usage is TRBV14 and J usage is TRBJ1-1, with a possible D match to TRBD1 (5 bases). The V gene's germline CDR1 is SGHDN and CDR2 FVKESK. The CDR3 has 14 amino acids. V was shortened by 4 bases and J by 4 bases, with 13 bases between the two germline ends. CDR3 sequence: CASSPAGYGTEAFF. As DNA, the CDR3 is TGTGCCAGCAGCCCGGCAGGGTACGGCACTGAAGCTTTCTTT.

The V call is TRBV5-4, the J call TRBJ2-7, with TRBD2 matching 11 bases. The CDR3 extends over 17 amino acids. CDR1 is SGHNT, CDR2 YYREEE, per germline (reference sequence). Trimming removed 0 bases from V and 7 bases from J; junction bases left unmatched: 12. CDR3 nucleotide sequence: TGTGCCAGCAGCTTGGGGGCACTAGCGGGGGCCATAGTGGAGCAGTACTTC. Residues: CASSLGALAGAIVEQYF. The full variable domain, its missing parts supplied by reference TRBV5-4 and TRBJ2-7, is ETGVTQSPTHLIKTRGQQVTLRCSSQSGHNTVSWYQQALGQGPQFIFQYYREEENGRGNFPPRFSGLQFPNYSSELNVNALELDDSALYLCASSLGALAGAIVEQYFGPGTRLTVT.

This clone occurred a few times. This chain joins TRBV6-2 or TRBV6-3 and TRBJ1-1; 7 bases map to TRBD1. This CDR3 spans 16 amino acids. The ends lost 4 bases at V and 6 bases at J; junction bases unmatched: 14. Germline assignment: CDR1 MNHEY and CDR2 SVGEGT. The CDR3 coding sequence is TGTGCCAGCAGTTCGTACCGACAGGGACCCACCTCTGAAGCTTTCTTT. Translated: CASSSYRQGPTSEAFF.

This clone was observed once. This chain connects TRBV27 to TRBJ1-1; D ambiguous. Germline CDR1 and CDR2: MNHEY and SMNVEV (reference sequence). V shed 5 bases and J shed 7 bases, with 17 bases lying between them. The CDR3 is made up of 14 amino acids. This CDR3 reads CASSPRGSRGEAFF. The CDR3 region has the DNA TGTGCCAGCAGTCCCCGGGGTTCTCGTGGTGAAGCTTTCTTT.

This chain links TRBV3-1 (or the pseudogene TRBV3-2) with TRBJ1-5; D remains unclear. Germline values: CDR1 LGHDT, CDR2 YNNKEL (reference sequence). Trimming shortened V by 0 bases and J by 6 bases, and 9 bases separated the two germline ends. This CDR3 is 14 amino acids long. The CDR3 bases are TGTGCCAGCAGCCAAGATACCGGGAGTCAGCCCCAGCATTTT. It is translated as CASSQDTGSQPQHF.

Comments on this clone: The sample carries other DNA sequences with the same CDR3. The rearrangement links TRBV7-9 to TRBJ2-3; D uncertain. The CDR3 has 13 residues. Germline CDR1 reads SEHNR; CDR2 reads FQNEAQ (reference sequence). The ends were cut back, 5 bases at V and 6 bases at J, with 12 bases in the middle. The CDR3 nucleotides read TGTGCCAGCAGCCCTTCCGTGGGGGATACGCAGTATTTT. It encodes CASSPSVGDTQYF.

The chain joins TRBV23-1 to TRBJ1-1; D gene ambiguous. TRBV23-1 has ORF status, its function being uncertain. With 4 bases removed from V and 10 bases from J, the gap between germline ends came to 13 bases. The CDR3 has 12 amino acids. CDR3 residues: CASSPDLGPAFF. CDR3 nucleotide sequence: TGCGCCAGCAGTCCTGATTTAGGGCCAGCTTTCTTT.

The gene calls are TRBV7-6 and TRBJ2-7; 7 bases are a match to TRBD2. J lost 5 bases, V lost 4 bases, and 11 bases had no gene match. The CDR3 is 15 amino acids. CDR1 is SGHVS and CDR2 is FNYEAQ in the germline V gene. This chain's CDR3 is CASSSSGKAGNEQYF. CDR3 in DNA: TGTGCCAGCAGCTCGTCCGGGAAAGCGGGGAACGAGCAGTACTTC.

This chain's CDR3 is CSVVEGDYGYTF. DNA for the CDR3: TGCAGCGTTGTTGAGGGGGACTATGGCTACACCTTC. The rearrangement uses TRBV29-1 and TRBJ1-2; D possibly corresponds to TRBD1 (6 bases). CDR3 size: 12 residues. The germline V gene encodes CDR1 SQVTM and CDR2 ANQGSEA. Trimming removed 4 bases from V and 3 bases from J, with 9 bases in between.

This clone appeared once. This chain connects TRBV4-1 to TRBJ2-5; possibly TRBD2 for D (6 bases). Trimming took off 0 bases at V and 3 bases at J, with 14 bases between the two ends. CDR3 length: 16 residues. Germline V CDR1 and CDR2: MGHRA, YSYEKL. The CDR3: CASSQEKSDYEETQYF. The DNA of the CDR3 is TGCGCCAGCAGCCAAGAAAAGTCGGACTACGAAGAGACCCAGTACTTC.

The chain joins TRBV3-1 (or the pseudogene TRBV3-2) to TRBJ1-1; maybe TRBD1 (6 bases). The V end was cut by 1 base, the J end by 1 base, with 10 bases between. The CDR3 contains 15 residues. CDR1 is LGHDT and CDR2 is YNNKEL in the germline V gene (reference sequence). In nucleotides, the CDR3 is TGTGCCAGCAGCCAAGGAGCCAGGGGGAACACTGAAGCTTTCTTT. Translating gives CASSQGARGNTEAFF.

This rearrangement joins TRBV19 to TRBJ1-1; D unresolved. Trimming cost V 6 bases and J 0 bases, with 11 bases left between them. The CDR3 spans 14 residues. The germline CDR1 and CDR2 sequences are LNHDA and SQIVND (reference sequence). In nucleotides, the CDR3 is TGTGCCAGTAGCCCCCTAGGGCTGAACACTGAAGCTTTCTTT. Its translation is CASSPLGLNTEAFF.

The genes are TRBV10-3 and TRBJ2-1; no clear D. V lost 7 bases to trimming and J lost 9 bases, with 25 bases between them. This CDR3 has 16 amino acids. Looked up from germline, CDR1 is ENHRY and CDR2 is SYGVKD. CDR3 nucleotide sequence: TGTGCCATCATTGTAGGCCCCGCTGTCGCTCGGTGTGAGCAGTTCTTC. Encoded protein: CAIIVGPAVARCEQFF.

This chain links TRBV7-2 with TRBJ2-7; maybe TRBD1 (6 bases). CDR1 and CDR2 (germline): SGHTA, FQGNSA. Trimming removed 1 base at V and 2 bases at J, with 12 bases between. The CDR3 consists of 15 residues. CDR3 DNA: TGTGCCAGCAGCTTAGGCCCGGGACAAGCCTACGAGCAGTACTTC. Its protein is CASSLGPGQAYEQYF.

The genes are TRBV3-1 (or the pseudogene TRBV3-2) and TRBJ1-4; 11 bases agree with TRBD1. Germline values: CDR1 LGHDT, CDR2 YNNKEL (reference sequence). The CDR3 loop spans 16 amino acids. Trimming at V came to 4 bases and at J to 5 bases, leaving 6 bases not matched to a gene. The CDR3, as DNA: TGTGCCAGCAGCCTTTCCGGGACAGGGGGGAATGAAAAACTGTTTTTT. It translates to CASSLSGTGGNEKLFF.

The CDR3 region has the DNA TGTGCCAGCAGCTTGTTGGGGCGGACGGATAGCAATCAGCCCCAGCATTTT. This codes for CASSLLGRTDSNQPQHF. The rearrangement joins TRBV5-5 to TRBJ1-5, with D possibly matching TRBD1 (5 bases). Looked up from germline, CDR1 is SGHKS and CDR2 is YYEKEE (reference sequence). The V gene lost 1 base and the J gene lost 0 bases, with 14 bases spanning the gap. The CDR3 is made up of 17 amino acids.